This T cell receptor (beta chain) appears in the sequencing data of a study of blood T cells in healthy people across ages. Germline CDR1 reads SNHLY; CDR2 reads FYNNEI. V was shortened by 7 bases and J by 5 bases, with 14 bases between the two germline ends. The CDR3 has 13 amino acids. Primers used in a second PCR of roughly 7 to 12 cycles were a sample-barcoded 5' primer and a J-beta primer mix. MiXCR was run by TCRdb on the 5' RACE reads, yielding one entry per CDR3 protein. The sample lists some 760,000 distinct CDR3 sequences, just under 25% occurring once. This sample was shared with a second study, whose subject was T cells of mothers and their children.

V usage is TRBV2 and J usage is TRBJ1-1; no definite D call. This TCR derives from a boy aged 5-17 years in good health. Sequencing used blood. The CDR3 region has the DNA TGTGCCAGCACCCTTATTTCAGCGACTGAAGCTTTCTTT. This sequence encodes CASTLISATEAFF.